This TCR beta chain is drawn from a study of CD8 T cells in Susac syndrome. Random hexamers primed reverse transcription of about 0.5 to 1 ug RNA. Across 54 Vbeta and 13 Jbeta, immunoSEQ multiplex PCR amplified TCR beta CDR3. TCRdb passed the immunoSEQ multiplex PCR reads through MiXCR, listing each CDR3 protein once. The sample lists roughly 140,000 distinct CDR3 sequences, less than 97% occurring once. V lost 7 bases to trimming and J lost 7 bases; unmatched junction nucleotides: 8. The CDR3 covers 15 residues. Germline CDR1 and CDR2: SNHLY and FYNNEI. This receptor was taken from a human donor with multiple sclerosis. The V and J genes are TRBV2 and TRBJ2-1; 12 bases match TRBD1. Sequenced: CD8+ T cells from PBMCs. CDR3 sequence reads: CASIGGQGAINEQFF. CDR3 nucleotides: TGTGCCAGCATCGGGGGACAGGGGGCGATTAATGAGCAGTTCTTC.